The 18 T cell receptor beta chains below all came from one sample that was sequenced in a study of blood T cell repertoires in COVID-19. Repertoires were generated with immunoSEQ multiplex PCR, while TCRdb's copy carries only in-frame clones and drops some. The sample includes 310,000 or so clones, around 83% of them seen just once. The sequencing input was peripheral blood. All receptors derive from a woman aged 45-65 years with acute or convalescent COVID-19.

This chain connects TRBV6-5 to TRBJ2-3, with 7 bases that match TRBD1. Germline V lookup: CDR1 MNHEY, CDR2 SVGAGI. The CDR3 is 15 amino acids. V shed 5 bases and J 2 bases; nucleotides not matched to a gene: 7. The CDR3 DNA is TGTGCCAGCAGTCCAGGGGGACCAATCACAGATACGCAGTATTTT. Its protein is CASSPGGPITDTQYF.

V gene TRBV5-4 combines with J gene TRBJ1-1; D ambiguous. The germline V gene encodes CDR1 SGHNT and CDR2 YYREEE (reference sequence). CDR3 length: 14 residues. V lost 1 base, J lost 1 base, and 8 bases lay in between. The CDR3 DNA follows: TGTGCCAGCAGCTTGTACAACGCGAACACTGAAGCTTTCTTT. It codes for CASSLYNANTEAFF.

The chain carries TRBV18 and TRBJ1-3, with D uncertain. Trimming cost V 3 bases and J 0 bases, with 12 bases left between them. The CDR3 is made up of 16 amino acids. In germline, CDR1 is KGHSH, CDR2 LQKENI. CDR3 sequence reads: CASSPGVSSSGNTIYF. CDR3 coding DNA: TGTGCCAGCTCACCCGGTGTTTCGAGCTCTGGAAACACCATATATTTT. The complete variable domain, with remaining parts taken from reference TRBV18 and TRBJ1-3, reads NAGVMQNPRHLVRRRGQEARLRCSPMKGHSHVYWYRQLPEEGLKFMVYLQKENIIDESGMPKERFSAEFPKEGPSILRIQQVVRGDSAAYFCASSPGVSSSGNTIYFGEGSWLTVV.

The chain combines TRBV10-3 with TRBJ1-5, with 7 bases that match TRBD1. CDR1 and CDR2 from the germline V gene are ENHRY and SYGVKD. CDR3 length: 13 residues. V dropped 6 bases and J dropped 5; count of bases not matched to a gene: 4. The CDR3 DNA is TGTGCCATCAGACCTGACAGGGATCAGCCCCAGCATTTT. Translation gives CAIRPDRDQPQHF.

This clone was observed once. Different DNA sequences within this sample yield the same CDR3. This chain joins TRBV7-9 and TRBJ1-5; D possibly corresponds to TRBD1 (5 bases). The CDR3 is made up of 13 amino acids. Germline values: CDR1 SEHNR, CDR2 FQNEAQ (reference sequence). Deletions cut 3 bases from V and 6 bases from J, with 9 bases between. The CDR3 reads CASSFQGGQPQHF. DNA of the CDR3: TGTGCCAGCAGCTTTCAGGGAGGTCAGCCCCAGCATTTT. Supplemented by reference TRBV7-9 and TRBJ1-5, the full variable domain reads DTGVSQNPRHKITKRGQNVTFRCDPISEHNRLYWYRQTLGQGPEFLTYFQNEAQLEKSRLLSDRFSAERPKGSFSTLEIQRTEQGDSAMYLCASSFQGGQPQHFGDGTRLSIL.

This clone was recorded a few times. V is TRBV25-1 and J is TRBJ2-5; TRBD1 might be the D (6 bases). The CDR3 is 15 amino acids. Trimming stripped 3 bases from V and 2 bases from J, with 13 bases between. The germline V gene encodes CDR1 MGHDK and CDR2 SYGVNS. The CDR3 region has the DNA TGTGCCAGCAGTGAGGCAGGGGACCTTCAAGAGACCCAGTACTTC. Translating gives CASSEAGDLQETQYF.

The chain couples TRBV27 to TRBJ2-3; perhaps TRBD1 as D (6 bases). This CDR3 spans 15 amino acids. Trimming stripped 8 bases from V and 3 bases from J, with 18 bases between. The V gene's germline CDR1 is MNHEY and CDR2 SMNVEV (reference sequence). The CDR3 loop reads CASGKQGTGTDTQYF. CDR3 in DNA: TGTGCCAGCGGCAAACAGGGAACGGGGACAGATACGCAGTATTTT.

This clone was found once. V usage is TRBV5-1 and J usage is TRBJ2-2; D might be TRBD2 (6 bases). The CDR3 is 16 residues long. Deletions cut 0 bases from V and 6 bases from J, with 15 bases between. Germline V gene lookup returns CDR1 SGHRS and CDR2 YFSETQ. CDR3 DNA sequence: TGCGCCAGCAGCTTGGCCCGGGAGACCTTATCCGGGGAGCTGTTTTTT. Translated, it gives CASSLARETLSGELFF.

This chain joins TRBV19 and TRBJ1-4; possibly TRBD1 for D (6 bases). Germline V CDR1 and CDR2: LNHDA, SQIVND (reference sequence). The V and J ends lost 4 bases and 2 bases respectively, with 14 bases between them. The CDR3 is 16 amino acids. The CDR3 region has the DNA TGTGCCAGTAGTACCCCGGACAGCCTGACTAATGAAAAACTGTTTTTT. Translation: CASSTPDSLTNEKLFF.

J is TRBJ1-1 and V is TRBV18; no clear D. CDR3 size: 17 residues. The V end lost 2 bases, the J end lost 1 base, and 17 bases lay between the germline ends. Germline V gene sequence: CDR1 KGHSH, CDR2 LQKENI. DNA of the CDR3: TGTGCCAGCTCACCAGTCAATGTCGGGGTGGGGAACACTGAAGCTTTCTTT. Protein: CASSPVNVGVGNTEAFF.

Note on this clone: One junction end does not reproduce the germline sequence, and a read error may be involved. This chain joins TRBV6-1 and TRBJ1-2; D gene unclear. The CDR3 loop spans 13 amino acids. Per germline, CDR1 MNHNS and CDR2 SASEGT. The CDR3 protein is CASSEPAGRSHPF. The CDR3 nucleotides are TGTGCCAGCAGTGAACCCGCGGGCAGATCCCACCCCTTC.

This clone was seen a few times. This chain uses TRBV30 with TRBJ1-6; perhaps TRBD1 as D (6 bases). CDR1 GTSNPN and CDR2 SVGIG come from the germline V gene (reference sequence). V lost 1 base, J lost 8 bases, and 18 bases lay in between. This CDR3 has 16 residues. CDR3 bases: TGTGCCTGGAGTGGTTACCTCCAGGGGCGGGATTCACCCCTCCACTTT. This codes for CAWSGYLQGRDSPLHF.

This sequence joins TRBV20-1 and TRBJ2-7; no clear D gene. Germline V CDR1 and CDR2: DFQATT, SNEGSKA (reference sequence). The V end was cut by 3 bases, the J end by 7 bases, with 13 bases between. The CDR3 has 12 amino acids. The CDR3 nucleotides are TGCAGTGCTAGTAGCCCTTCCGGGGAGCAGTACGTC. As protein: CSASSPSGEQYV.

For the CDR3, the DNA is TGCGCCAGCAGCTTGAATCTAGCGGGGGACAATGAGCAGTTCTTC. It encodes CASSLNLAGDNEQFF. V gene TRBV5-1 combines with J gene TRBJ2-1; 10 bases are a match to TRBD2. The germline V gene encodes CDR1 SGHRS and CDR2 YFSETQ. Germline trimming cut 1 base from V and 5 bases from J; bases unmatched to any gene: 3. The CDR3 sequence is 15 residues long.

The chain is built from TRBV12-5 and TRBJ2-5; TRBD2 matches at 11 bases. The germline CDR1 and CDR2 sequences are LGHNT and FRNRAP. V was pared by 1 base and J by 2 bases, with 3 bases of the junction left unmatched. The CDR3 extends over 16 amino acids. CDR3: CASGLATSGIQETQYF. The CDR3 nucleotides are TGTGCTAGTGGTTTGGCGACTAGCGGGATACAAGAGACCCAGTACTTC.

The chain is built from TRBV19 and TRBJ2-3; tentative D call: TRBD2 (6 bases). CDR3 length equals 17 residues. CDR1 and CDR2 from the germline V gene are LNHDA and SQIVND (reference sequence). The germline V and J ends were trimmed by 3 bases and 0 bases, with 16 bases remaining between them. CDR3 loop: CASSILPAGLSTDTQYF. The CDR3 nucleotides read TGTGCCAGTAGTATCCTCCCGGCGGGACTCAGCACAGATACGCAGTATTTT. Full variable domain (outside the CDR3, taken from reference TRBV19 and TRBJ2-3): DGGITQSPKYLFRKEGQNVTLSCEQNLNHDAMYWYRQDPGQGLRLIYYSQIVNDFQKGDIAEGYSVSREKKESFPLTVTSAQKNPTAFYLCASSILPAGLSTDTQYFGPGTRLTVL.

V gene TRBV6-6 combines with J gene TRBJ2-1; 8 nucleotides agree with TRBD2. Trimming cost V 5 bases and J 6 bases; bases outside gene matches: 12. The germline CDR1 and CDR2 sequences are MNHNY and SVGAGI (reference sequence). This CDR3 has 16 residues. CDR3 nucleotide sequence: TGTGCCAGCAGTACCTACGGGACTAGGGTTGGCAATGAGCAGTTCTTC. Protein sequence: CASSTYGTRVGNEQFF.

This chain uses TRBV29-1 with TRBJ1-2; D uncertain. The length of the CDR3 is 11 residues. Trimming shortened V by 3 bases and J by 7 bases, and 9 bases separated the two germline ends. Germline loops: CDR1 SQVTM, CDR2 ANQGSEA. CDR3 residues: CSVDRVSGYTF. The CDR3 DNA reads TGCAGCGTTGATCGGGTTAGTGGCTACACCTTC.